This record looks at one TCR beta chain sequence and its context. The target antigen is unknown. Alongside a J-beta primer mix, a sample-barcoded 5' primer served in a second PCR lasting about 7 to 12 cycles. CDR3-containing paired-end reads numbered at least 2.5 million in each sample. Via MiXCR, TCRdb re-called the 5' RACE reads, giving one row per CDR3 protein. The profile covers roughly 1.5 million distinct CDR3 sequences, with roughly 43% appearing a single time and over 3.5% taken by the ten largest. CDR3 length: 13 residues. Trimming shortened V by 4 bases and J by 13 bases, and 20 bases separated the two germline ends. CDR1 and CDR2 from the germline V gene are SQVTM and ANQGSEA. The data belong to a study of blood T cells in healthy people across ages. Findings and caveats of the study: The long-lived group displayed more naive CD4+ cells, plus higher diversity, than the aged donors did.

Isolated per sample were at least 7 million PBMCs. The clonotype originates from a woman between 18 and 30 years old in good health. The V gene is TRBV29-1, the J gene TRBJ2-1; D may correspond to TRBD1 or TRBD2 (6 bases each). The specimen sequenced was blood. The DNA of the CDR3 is TGCAGCGTTGGGCAACTAGCTCCAGGGGAACAGTTCTTC. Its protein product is CSVGQLAPGEQFF.